This TCR beta chain comes out of a study of human T cells and chemical hapten exposure. Study summary: While the approximately 22-week study was under way, patients received diphenylcyclopropenone on the scalp every week.

TCRdb re-derived calls from the RACE reads in MiXCR, one entry per CDR3 protein. This table holds roughly 84,000 distinct CDR3 sequences, 11% found once. The time point was: patch test 3, about 24 weeks after DPC sensitization. Treatment: therapeutic diphenylcyclopropenone sensitization with weekly scalp DPC. Researchers extracted total RNA from unfractionated whole blood. J lost 7 bases, V lost 3 bases, and 10 bases had no gene match. This CDR3 has 16 residues. Germline loops: CDR1 KGHDR, CDR2 SFDVKD. The sequences come from whole blood, collected in connection with sensitization to the hapten diphenylcyclopropenone (DPC). This chain joins TRBV24-1 and TRBJ2-1, with 8 positions matching TRBD2. The TCR was taken from a woman aged 45-59 years with alopecia areata. Some clones in this sample may be carry-over from other donors' samples. DNA of the CDR3: TGTGCCACCAGTGATCCCCCGGGACTAGTAACAAATGAGCAGTTCTTC. Its translation is CATSDPPGLVTNEQFF.